The sample holds one count of the clone carrying this TCR beta chain. The data stem from a study of identical twins. TCRdb re-called the 5' RACE reads with MiXCR, one entry per CDR3 protein. The table lists 200,000 or so distinct CDR3 sequences, around 8.1% of them singletons, with 1.5% to 2.5% in the top ten. The CDR3 is 12 amino acids. CDR1 MNHNS and CDR2 SASEGT come from the germline V gene. The V end was cut by 5 bases, the J end by 3 bases, with 8 bases between. The same sample was also studied in work on yellow fever vaccine responses in identical twins.

V and J are TRBV6-1 and TRBJ2-7; no definite D call. This clonotype was obtained from a woman between 18 and 29 years old in good health. The source material was memory (CD45RO+) T cells sorted from blood. CDR3 protein: CASSQTSYEQYF. DNA of the CDR3: TGTGCCAGCAGTCAGACCAGCTACGAGCAGTACTTC.